This entry lists 20 T cell receptor beta chains sequenced from one sample in a study of T-cell reconstitution after alpha-beta-depleted transplantation in children. Preparation of the TCRbeta library was carried out with unique molecular identifiers. TCRdb recomputed calls from the PCR reads with MiXCR, one row per CDR3 protein. Of more than 400,000 distinct CDR3 sequences listed, more than 9.5% are singletons. Sequencing used PBMCs, mostly from graft donor cells, obtained 180 days after TCRalphabeta/CD19-depleted stem cell transplant. The receptors here all came from a female patient between 2 and 15 years old who had a stem cell transplant for aplastic anemia, so the T cells may come from the graft donor.

This clonotype was observed at least ten times. The genes are TRBV12-3 or TRBV12-4 and TRBJ1-2; D ambiguous. CDR3 length: 14 residues. V gave up 2 bases and J gave up 3 bases, with 10 bases separating them. The CDR3 here is CASSLLGYDYGYTF. The CDR3 region has the DNA TGTGCCAGCAGTTTACTGGGCTACGACTATGGCTACACCTTC.

The chain carries TRBV28 and TRBJ2-7; tentatively, D is TRBD2 (5 bases). The CDR3 runs to 13 residues. The V gene lost 3 bases and the J gene lost 4 bases, with 10 bases spanning the gap. From germline, CDR1 is MDHEN and CDR2 SYDVKM. The CDR3 coding sequence is TGTGCCAGCAGTTTGGTCCGGGGTTACGAGCAGTACTTC. As protein: CASSLVRGYEQYF.

V gene TRBV12-3 or TRBV12-4 combines with J gene TRBJ1-5, with 7 positions matching TRBD1. This CDR3 spans 13 amino acids. The trim removed 4 bases at V and 6 bases at J, leaving 3 bases unmatched. DNA for the CDR3: TGTGCCAGCAGTTGGTCAGGGGGTCAGCCCCAGCATTTT. Translated: CASSWSGGQPQHF.

There are a few counts of this clonotype. This chain joins TRBV20-1 and TRBJ2-7; D might be TRBD1 (6 bases). CDR3 size: 11 residues. CDR1 is DFQATT and CDR2 is SNEGSKA in the germline V gene (reference sequence). The V and J ends lost 2 bases and 6 bases respectively, with 8 bases between them. Here the CDR3 reads CSARLGAEQYF. DNA of the CDR3: TGCAGTGCTAGACTGGGGGCCGAGCAGTACTTC.

This clonotype was seen repeatedly, ten times or more. This chain uses TRBV9 with TRBJ2-3, with D possibly TRBD2 on 5 matching bases. CDR1 and CDR2 (germline): SGDLS, YYNGEE. The CDR3 length is 16 residues. V was cut by 0 bases and J by 2 bases, with 13 bases left in between. The CDR3 nucleotides read TGTGCCAGCAGCGTAGGTCCAGCGGTTTCCACAGATACGCAGTATTTT. It translates to CASSVGPAVSTDTQYF.

This clonotype was observed many times. The chain couples TRBV27 to TRBJ1-5; 8 bases agree with TRBD1. This CDR3 has 17 amino acids. V was pared by 5 bases and J by 1 base, with 10 bases of the junction left unmatched. CDR1 is MNHEY and CDR2 is SMNVEV in the germline V gene (reference sequence). The CDR3: CASSPDQGALSNQPQHF. DNA for the CDR3: TGTGCCAGCAGTCCAGACCAGGGGGCACTAAGCAATCAGCCCCAGCATTTT.

CDR3: CASSQRQGRSYEQYV. CDR3 nucleotides: TGCGCCAGCAGCCAGAGACAGGGGCGCTCCTACGAGCAGTACGTC. The chain carries TRBV5-1 and TRBJ2-7, with TRBD1 matching 8 bases. The V and J ends lost 4 bases and 0 bases, in that order; junction bases with no gene match: 6. The CDR3 is 15 residues long. CDR1 and CDR2 (germline): SGHRS, YFSETQ.

This clonotype was observed a handful of times. The chain employs TRBV18 and TRBJ2-5; TRBD2 might be the D (6 bases). The CDR3 has 14 residues. From germline, CDR1 is KGHSH and CDR2 LQKENI. V was trimmed by 3 bases and J by 5 bases, leaving 13 bases between them. The CDR3 here is CASSPRSGGETQYF. The CDR3 DNA sequence: TGTGCCAGCTCACCTCGTTCTGGAGGGGAGACCCAGTACTTC.

The chain carries TRBV21-1 and TRBJ1-2; the table's D call of TRBD1 was not tested on the DNA. TRBV21-1 is a pseudogene. This CDR3 has 12 residues. Written as DNA, the CDR3 is TGTGCCAGCAGGATACAGGGTGATGGCTACACCTTC. It codes for CASRIQGDGYTF.

This clonotype has just a few counts. The V call is TRBV7-2, the J call TRBJ2-6; 7 bases are a match to TRBD1. This CDR3 region has 17 residues. After removal of 5 bases from V and 1 base from J, the junction contained 8 bases not matched to a gene. Per germline, CDR1 SGHTA and CDR2 FQGNSA. CDR3: CASSKGQVFSGANVLTF. The DNA for the CDR3 is TGTGCCAGCAGCAAAGGACAGGTCTTTTCTGGGGCCAACGTCCTGACTTTC.

This clonotype has a handful of counts. The chain carries TRBV20-1 and TRBJ2-3, with TRBD1 as a possible D gene (6 bases). Trimming shortened V by 0 bases and J by 4 bases, and 17 bases separated the two germline ends. CDR3 length equals 16 residues. Per the germline V gene, CDR1 is DFQATT and CDR2 is SNEGSKA (reference sequence). Written as DNA, the CDR3 is TGCAGTGCTAGAGATATAAGGGGGATTGGGGCAGATACGCAGTATTTT. Its translation: CSARDIRGIGADTQYF.

The V gene is TRBV21-1, the J gene TRBJ2-7. TRBV21-1 is deemed a pseudogene. The CDR3 runs to 15 residues. CDR3 DNA: TGTGCCAGCAGCAAAGCCAGCGGGGGCTCCTACGAGCAGTACGTC. Amino acid sequence: CASSKASGGSYEQYV.

This clonotype showed up just a few times. The rearrangement joins TRBV5-1 to TRBJ2-7; TRBD1 aligns across 11 bases. Germline loops: CDR1 SGHRS, CDR2 YFSETQ. V shed 5 bases, J shed 7 bases, and the junction held 14 bases outside the gene matches. The CDR3 consists of 16 residues. In DNA, the CDR3 is TGCGCCAGCAGTCGGACAGGGGGCACTCATCGGGGTGAGCAGTACTTC. It specifies CASSRTGGTHRGEQYF.

Concerning this clonotype itself: As the CDR3 is not closed by the conserved phenylalanine or tryptophan, this likely results from a read error. CDR3 residues: CASSLATSGLYNEQFL. CDR3 bases: TGTGCCAGCAGCCTAGCGACTAGCGGTCTTTACAATGAGCAGTTCTTG. The chain carries TRBV4-2 and TRBJ2-1, with TRBD2 matching over 9 bases. J was trimmed by 4 bases and V by 4 bases; bases with no gene match: 8. The CDR3 extends over 16 amino acids. Germline V gene lookup returns CDR1 LGHNA and CDR2 YNFKEQ.

This clonotype showed up many times. The V gene is TRBV5-1, the J gene TRBJ2-3; 14 bases align to TRBD2. The germline gives CDR1 SGHRS, CDR2 YFSETQ. The trim removed 4 bases at V and 2 bases at J, leaving 3 bases unmatched. This CDR3 contains 16 residues. CDR3 sequence: CASSKGLAGDTDTQYF. In DNA, the CDR3 is TGCGCCAGCAGCAAGGGACTAGCGGGAGACACAGATACGCAGTATTTT.

This clonotype was seen a few times. The chain couples TRBV27 to TRBJ2-5, with a possible D match to TRBD1 (6 bases). V was shortened by 3 bases and J by 4 bases, with 12 bases between the two germline ends. This CDR3 has 14 residues. CDR1 and CDR2 from the germline V gene are MNHEY and SMNVEV (reference sequence). The chain's CDR3 is CASSFGSGAETQYF. CDR3 bases: TGTGCCAGCAGTTTCGGGTCAGGGGCAGAGACCCAGTACTTC.

The V and J genes are TRBV7-9 and TRBJ2-7; D not resolved. This CDR3 is built from 12 residues. CDR1 is SEHNR and CDR2 is FQNEAQ in the germline V gene (reference sequence). V lost 4 bases and J 6 bases, leaving 10 bases between the germline ends. The CDR3 reads CASSSVTPEQYV. DNA for the CDR3: TGTGCCAGCAGCTCGGTTACCCCCGAGCAGTACGTC.

The CDR3 sequence: CSARRTSGTGDTDTQYF. The DNA for the CDR3 is TGCAGTGCGAGAAGGACTAGCGGGACAGGGGACACAGATACGCAGTATTTT. The rearrangement joins TRBV20-1 to TRBJ2-3, with 12 bases aligning to TRBD2. Germline values: CDR1 DFQATT, CDR2 SNEGSKA (reference sequence). The CDR3 loop spans 17 amino acids. With V trimmed by 6 bases and J by 2 bases, 12 bases remained unmatched.

There are many counts of this clonotype. The chain employs TRBV29-1 and TRBJ2-4; D possibly corresponds to TRBD2 (6 bases). The germline CDR1 and CDR2 sequences are SQVTM and ANQGSEA. The CDR3 extends over 15 amino acids. Trimming removed 4 bases at V and 0 bases at J, with 13 bases between. The chain's CDR3 is CSVGWGGLAKNIQYF. In DNA, the CDR3 is TGCAGCGTTGGGTGGGGAGGACTAGCCAAAAACATTCAGTACTTC.

There are a few counts of this clonotype. This chain connects TRBV10-3 to TRBJ2-3; 7 bases are a match to TRBD2. Germline V CDR1 and CDR2: ENHRY, SYGVKD. The CDR3 is made up of 13 amino acids. The V segment lost 4 bases and the J segment 6 bases; nucleotides outside the gene matches: 4. CDR3 in amino acids: CAISGTSIDTQYF. For the CDR3, the DNA is TGTGCCATCAGTGGGACTAGTATCGATACGCAGTATTTT.